This T cell receptor (beta chain) was captured in a study of shared clonotypes between healthy human individuals. Donors included only healthy HIV-negative adults lacking recent acute infections or vaccinations. Study-level results: The sharing of roughly 5% of naive CD4 clonotypes was seen across a few donors. Clonotypes shared by all four donors outscored non-shared clonotypes in generation probability.

The CDR3 runs 14 residues. Trimming left V 5 bases short and J 0 bases short, with 12 bases between. Germline V gene lookup returns CDR1 SGHRS and CDR2 YFSETQ. To note about this clone: Its antigen is unidentified. Other DNA sequences of this sample code for an identical CDR3.

The table came from immunoSEQ multiplex PCR; TCRdb's copy has only in-frame clones and leaves some out. The sample includes a few million clones, roughly nine tenths of them seen just once. The chain uses TRBV5-1 and TRBJ2-7; D perhaps matches TRBD2 (5 bases). The source of this sequence is a man younger than 35 in good health. Sequencing was carried out using naive CD4+ T cells sorted from blood. As for subset: CD45RA+ positively selected. This CDR3 is CASSSTTSSYEQYF. CDR3 in DNA: TGCGCCAGCAGTTCGACTACGAGCTCCTACGAGCAGTACTTC. Complete variable domain (other parts from reference TRBV5-1 and TRBJ2-7): KAGVTQTPRYLIKTRGQQVTLSCSPISGHRSVSWYQQTPGQGLQFLFEYFSETQRNKGNFPGRFSGRQFSNSRSEMNVSTLELGDSALYLCASSSTTSSYEQYFGPGTRLTVT.